This T cell receptor (beta chain) was found in a study of identifying expanded T cells in peripheral blood (dated by TCRdb to between 2017 and 2020). Regarding the research as a whole: Technical replicates were generated by sequencing separate aliquots of the same genomic DNA pool, and four replicates were compared pairwise.

Remarks on this clone: There is no known antigen for this receptor. One base away there is no much larger clone; base qualities are not given.

The immunoSEQ Assay, which relies on bias-controlled multiplex PCR amplification of genomic DNA, was used to profile TCRbeta CDR3 regions. From the authors' description of their analysis: The absolute abundance of each unique TCRbeta CDR3 region was quantified after sequences were collapsed and filtered. Differential abundance was tested with a binomial (Fisher-equivalent) model and with a beta-binomial model adding time-dependent variance fitted from healthy donors. Clones with fewer than 5 combined templates were excluded, and clones with Benjamini-Hochberg FDR below 0.01 were called differentially abundant. Using the form v = (b*log(k)+a)^2, the beta-binomial variance was modeled as a function of the total template count across the two samples. Sourced from immuneACCESS, this table was stored by TCRdb with only in-frame sequences that have V and J called. A share of the clones is absent; for the studies checked, an unresolved V gene accounts for under half, and the remainder has no known explanation. The V and J calls and clone size come from that table; D and trimming were worked out from the DNA. This sample holds approximately 100,000 clones; approximately 91% were observed only once. 3.9% of the sample lies in the top ten.

During the collection period, no immune events, such as infections, were documented for the healthy donors. Blood repertoires from healthy donors were used as a training cohort for calibrating time-dependent variance in a beta-binomial model of differential abundance of T-cell clones. The training cohort was composed of roughly 10 healthy donors, 3 female and 7 male. An age range of about 29 to 65 years, with an average of around 42 years, was recorded for the donors. Whole blood, obtained from a commercial supplier, was collected from each healthy donor at three time points spaced about 2 weeks apart. Genomic DNA was extracted from unsorted whole blood for immunosequencing. The study at large found these results: The authors expected that biological variance in healthy repertoires might rise further over much longer intervals, such as months to years. For all healthy donors, the variance in clone template counts between roughly 2-week samples rose significantly as total template count increased. Both the number of clones called differentially abundant and the false-positive rate were significantly reduced by the beta-binomial model across all healthy-donor time intervals. The binomial model flagged approximately 1.2 differentially abundant clones between technical replicates, compared with about 16 over two weeks and approximately 19 over about four weeks.

The CDR3 holds 15 amino acids from the cysteine to the phenylalanine. Only the CDR3 part of the read is kept: 45 bases, read in frame from the first base. CDR1 and CDR2 are drawn from the germline V gene: SGHRS, YFSETQ. V is clipped by 1 base and J by 1 base, and the sequence between their germline boundaries is 9 bases long. Specimen: blood. The sequence came from a person aged 18 to 75 in good health. Recombination linked TRBV5-1 to TRBJ2-1, with a tentative D gene TRBD2 over 5 matching bases. In nucleotide form, the sequence is TGCGCCAGCAGCTTGTCTCCGGGATCCTACAATGAGCAGTTCTTC. Protein translation: CASSLSPGSYNEQFF.